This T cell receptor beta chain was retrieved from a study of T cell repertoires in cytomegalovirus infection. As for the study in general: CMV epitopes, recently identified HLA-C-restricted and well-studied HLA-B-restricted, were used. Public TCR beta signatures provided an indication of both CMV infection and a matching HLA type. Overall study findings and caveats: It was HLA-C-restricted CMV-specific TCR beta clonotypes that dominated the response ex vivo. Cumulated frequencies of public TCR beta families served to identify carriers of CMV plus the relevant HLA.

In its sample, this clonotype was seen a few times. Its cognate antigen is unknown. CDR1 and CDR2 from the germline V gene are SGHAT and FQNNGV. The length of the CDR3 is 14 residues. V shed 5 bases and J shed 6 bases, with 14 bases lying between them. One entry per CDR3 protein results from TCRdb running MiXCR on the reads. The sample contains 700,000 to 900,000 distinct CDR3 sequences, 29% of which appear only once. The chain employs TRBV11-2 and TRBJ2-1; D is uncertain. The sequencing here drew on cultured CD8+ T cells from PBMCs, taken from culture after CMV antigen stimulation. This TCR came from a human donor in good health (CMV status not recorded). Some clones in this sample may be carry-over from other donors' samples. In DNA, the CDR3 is TGTGCCAGCAGCCTCCGGGCCACCTTCAATGAGCAGTTCTTC. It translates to CASSLRATFNEQFF. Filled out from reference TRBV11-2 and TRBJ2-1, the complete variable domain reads EAGVAQSPRYKIIEKRQSVAFWCNPISGHATLYWYQQILGQGPKLLIQFQNNGVVDDSQLPKDRFSAERLKGVDSTLKIQPAKLEDSAVYLCASSLRATFNEQFFGPGTRLTVL.